The sequence of this T cell receptor beta chain was determined in a study of shared clonotypes between healthy human individuals (dated by TCRdb to the early 2020s). For the study in its entirety: The cohort comprised a couple of women and a few men aged 18 to 49 years. For each donor, CD4 naive and CD4 memory were each run on three plates, CD8 naive on two plates, and CD8 memory on one plate. To estimate repertoire size and how much clonotypes are shared between individuals, the study performed deep sequencing of blood TCR repertoires from roughly five healthy adults. To increase sequencing depth and limit assay-specific biases, TCR repertoire library preparation and sequencing were carried out by different laboratories using diverse techniques. Each donor's leukapheresis produced roughly between about 0.9 and 9.5 billion PBMCs. Overall results and qualifications from the work: Rarefaction of sorted-subset datasets indicated incomplete sequencing despite the large sequencing depth. Sampling was restricted to blood, and TCR repertoires in tissue are likely to differ from TCR repertoires in blood. Because the study included only a small number of donors, the genetic and exposure-history diversity represented was limited. Compared with non-shared clonotypes, clonotypes shared by all four sorted-subset donors had higher generation probabilities. Pairwise subsampling led to the expectation that sequencing depth would affect the degree of clonotype sharing among donors. Larger estimated clonotype richness was generally found for naive subsets than for memory subsets. When a handful of donors were compared, the shared fraction of clonotypes was 5% to 6.5% for naive CD4, around 4% for naive CD8, more than 2% for memory CD4, and roughly 0.4% for memory CD8.

Using the deep immunoSEQ assay, TCR CDR3 regions were amplified from genomic DNA by multiplex PCR. Extracted genomic DNA from each cell subset was spread evenly across all wells of several immunoSEQ 96-well plates, with each plate serving as a replicate. For sorted subsets, roughly 200 ng genomic DNA, equal to some 30,000 T cell genomes, was loaded into each replicate PCR. The purified libraries were quantified using a Qubit 3.0 fluorometer, sized with a Bioanalyzer 2100, and then quantified again using the KAPA Library Quantification kit. Each immunoSEQ 96-well plate was sequenced on its own single-read 150-cycle Illumina NextSeq 550 flow cell. On the authors' methods: Because only junctional sequences without quality scores were contained in the immunoSEQ output, filtering matching that applied to full-length reads could not be performed. To assign V/J genes and CDR3, sequences were annotated against IMGT germline references using PyIR, a Python wrapper for IgBLAST v1.9. Reads were filtered out if the reads had weak V/J assignments (E-value above 1e-6), no CDR3, stop codons, out-of-frame junctions, or ambiguous translated residues. V3J clonotypes were defined as sequences sharing an identical inferred V gene, J gene, and CDR3 amino acid sequence. Percentage overlap between repertoires was calculated by dividing the number of shared unique clonotypes by the size of the smaller repertoire. Richness of each repertoire was evaluated using RTK rarefaction, the Chao1 estimator, and Recon v2.1 estimates of unobserved clonotypes. Generation probabilities for all TCRbeta clonotypes obtained by the gDNA method from several donors were computed using OLGA. The source is immuneACCESS, and TCRdb retained only in-frame sequences with V and J called. Part of the clones is not carried over; for the studies checked, unresolved V genes explain less than half of this, and the remainder is unexplained. V and J calls and clone size come straight from that table; D and trimming were deduced from the DNA. Within this sample are around 980,000 clones, with about 80% of them counted one time only. Roughly 0.55% of the sample rests with the top ten.

The donors were healthy, HIV-negative adults who had no recently reported acute infections or vaccinations. Every donor was a Caucasian adult residing in Nashville, Tennessee, USA. CD4+ T cells were enriched by magnetic negative selection, after which naive cells were positively selected on CD45RA and the negative fraction was taken as the memory subset. Blood was obtained by leukapheresis, after which PBMCs were separated by Ficoll-Histopaque density gradient centrifugation and cryopreserved in liquid nitrogen vapor phase. Analytical flow cytometry was used to check the purity and quantity of each magnetically sorted T cell population. Each sorted fraction had its genomic DNA isolated and then quantified by UV absorbance on a Nanodrop 2000c. In the case of this clone: Its antigen has not been determined. Base quality data are lacking; no much larger clone is found one base away.

The sequencing input was memory CD4+ T cells from PBMCs. Sample cell subset or site, as interpreted from the label and publication: CD45RA-negative fraction. This sequence was found in a young man in good health. Some clones in this sample may be carry-over from other donors' samples.

The CDR3 loop reads CAISDADQETQYF. The DNA sequence is given as TGTGCCATCAGTGATGCGGATCAAGAGACCCAGTACTTC. The sequence joins TRBV10-3 to TRBJ2-5; the D gene cannot be named for sure. CDR1 is given as ENHRY and CDR2 as SYGVKD, both from the germline V gene. There are 13 amino acids in the CDR3, from cysteine to phenylalanine inclusive. Only the CDR3 DNA is retained, 39 bases long and in frame from the first base. The V end loses 3 bases and the J end loses 2 bases, and a stretch of 7 bases separates them.